This T cell receptor beta chain was recovered during a study of T cells in Graves' hyperthyroidism and ophthalmopathy. V lost 6 bases, J lost 5 bases, and 20 bases lay in between. This CDR3 spans 15 amino acids. CDR1 is MNHEY and CDR2 is SMNVEV in the germline V gene (reference sequence). Amplified TCR beta CDR3 regions came from RNA transcripts. Primed by the HTBI set, a first-round RT-PCR was run on the TCR CDR3. One entry per CDR3 protein, called by TCRdb with MiXCR from the multiplex PCR reads. The data contain about 290,000 distinct CDR3 sequences, roughly 13% of them singletons. This clonotype occurred many times.

The sequencing input was blood. The sequence was collected from a woman aged 25-40 years with Graves' hyperthyroidism that later progressed to Graves' ophthalmopathy. The chain employs TRBV27 and TRBJ2-7; TRBD1 is a possible D gene (6 bases). The CDR3 sequence is CASSLYRDPRHEQYF. The CDR3 coding sequence is TGTGCCAGCAGCCTTTACAGGGACCCTCGCCACGAGCAGTACTTC.